The rows below give T cell receptor beta chains drawn from one sample of a study of T cells in Graves' hyperthyroidism and ophthalmopathy. One entry per CDR3 protein, called by TCRdb with MiXCR from the multiplex PCR reads. The sample contains fewer than 450,000 distinct CDR3 sequences, about 18% of which appear only once. The sequencing input was blood. These receptors all come from a woman between 25 and 40 years old with Graves' hyperthyroidism that later progressed to Graves' ophthalmopathy. CDR3s include the opening cysteine and the closing phenylalanine or tryptophan. The D gene is left open where the match is weak. A clone size is listed for some rows: how often the clone was seen (once, few, many), or a class if it is expanded.

d_call	v_call	clone_size	j_call	cdr3_aa	cdr3_nt
TRBD1	TRBV6-2/TRBV6-3	many	TRBJ1-5	CASSYLPGQGFDQPQHF	TGTGCCAGCAGTTACCTCCCGGGACAGGGCTTCGATCAGCCCCAGCATTTT
NA	TRBV5-1	NA	TRBJ1-1	CASSPIGGMNTEAFF	TGCGCCAGCAGCCCCATAGGGGGGATGAACACTGAAGCTTTCTTT
NA	TRBV5-5	NA	TRBJ1-1	CASSIGISVRDTEAFF	TGTGCCAGCAGCATCGGGATTTCGGTTCGGGACACTGAAGCTTTCTTT
NA	TRBV5-6	few	TRBJ1-2	CASSPKQGNYYGYTF	TGTGCCAGCAGCCCGAAACAGGGAAACTACTATGGCTACACCTTC
TRBD1	TRBV6-1	many	TRBJ1-1	CASSERGQGTFF	TGTGCCAGCAGTGAAAGGGGACAGGGAACTTTCTTT
NA	TRBV27	few	TRBJ2-1	CASIQTPGNEQFF	TGTGCCAGCATCCAAACCCCAGGGAATGAGCAGTTCTTC
TRBD2	TRBV28	many	TRBJ2-5	CASRPTTGTTQETQYF	TGTGCCAGCAGACCGACGACCGGGACTACTCAAGAGACCCAGTACTTC
TRBD1	TRBV7-2	many	TRBJ1-1	CASTQRQGAIDTEAFF	TGTGCCAGCACCCAGCGGCAGGGGGCGATTGACACTGAAGCTTTCTTT
NA	TRBV20-1	few	TRBJ2-2	CSASVRTTATSNTGELFF	TGCAGTGCCAGCGTTCGCACAACAGCCACTTCGAACACCGGGGAGCTGTTTTTT
NA	TRBV28	many	TRBJ1-6	CASSPLGRGSDSPLHF	TGTGCCAGCAGCCCCCTCGGGCGGGGGTCGGATTCACCCCTCCACTTT
NA	TRBV24-1	NA	TRBJ2-2	CATSDFEGPGSVLNTGELFF	TGTGCCACCAGTGATTTTGAAGGGCCGGGGTCCGTACTTAACACCGGGGAGCTGTTTTTT
TRBD2	TRBV30	few	TRBJ2-3	CAWSGIKGGGSTDTQYF	TGTGCCTGGAGTGGTATCAAGGGCGGGGGGAGCACAGATACGCAGTATTTT
NA	TRBV29-1	many	TRBJ1-5	CSALDPHRPNQPQHF	TGCAGCGCCCTGGACCCACATCGGCCCAATCAGCCCCAGCATTTT
TRBD1	TRBV27	many	TRBJ2-3	CASSLLPGTGSGDTQYF	TGTGCCAGCAGTTTATTGCCCGGGACAGGGAGTGGAGATACGCAGTATTTT
TRBD2	TRBV27	many	TRBJ2-7	CASSFASAGVVYEQYF	TGTGCCAGCAGTTTTGCTTCGGCGGGGGTGGTGTACGAGCAGTACTTC
TRBD1	TRBV24-1	many	TRBJ2-3	CATSDLDRAPDTQYF	TGTGCCACCAGTGACTTGGACAGGGCGCCGGATACGCAGTATTTT
TRBD2	TRBV6-2/TRBV6-3	NA	TRBJ2-1	CASSGRTSGNPGDEQFF	TGTGCCAGCAGCGGCAGGACTAGCGGGAACCCTGGGGATGAGCAGTTCTTC
TRBD1	TRBV27	many	TRBJ2-7	CASSIGTGRYEQYF	TGTGCCAGCAGCATCGGGACAGGGCGATACGAGCAGTACTTC
NA	TRBV6-5	few	TRBJ2-1	CASSYRGEQFF	TGTGCCAGCAGTTACCGGGGTGAGCAGTTCTTC
NA	TRBV28	many	TRBJ1-3	CASSTTPHRVQGNTIYF	TGTGCCAGCAGTACTACCCCCCACAGGGTTCAGGGAAACACCATATATTTT
NA	TRBV20-1	NA	TRBJ1-4	CSAPGPGREKLFF	TGCAGTGCTCCTGGGCCCGGACGGGAAAAACTGTTTTTT
NA	TRBV10-2	many	TRBJ1-1	CASMSGVNTEAFF	TGCGCCAGCATGTCCGGGGTGAACACTGAAGCTTTCTTT
TRBD2	TRBV5-1	many	TRBJ2-1	CASSLGLAGRSYNEQFF	TGCGCCAGCAGCTTAGGACTAGCGGGACGGTCCTACAATGAGCAGTTCTTC
TRBD2	TRBV7-7	few	TRBJ2-3	CTSSLEAGGQADTQYF	TGTACCAGCAGCCTCGAAGCGGGGGGGCAGGCAGATACGCAGTATTTT
NA	TRBV7-9	NA	TRBJ2-5	CASSRIFGETQYF	TGTGCCAGCAGCCGGATATTTGGGGAGACCCAGTACTTC
NA	TRBV11-3	NA	TRBJ2-7	CASSSWDSPYEQYF	TGTGCCAGCAGCTCCTGGGACTCCCCCTACGAGCAGTACTTC
NA	TRBV10-3	many	TRBJ2-3	CAISERQETDTQYF	TGTGCCATCAGTGAGCGACAGGAAACAGATACGCAGTATTTT
NA	TRBV6-6	many	TRBJ2-1	CASSYSPTAESEQFF	TGTGCCAGCAGTTACTCCCCTACGGCGGAGAGTGAGCAGTTCTTC
NA	TRBV20-1	NA	TRBJ2-7	CSARPKGLLSYEQYF	TGCAGTGCTAGACCCAAGGGACTCCTCTCCTACGAGCAGTACTTC
TRBD2	TRBV29-1	many	TRBJ2-1	CSVESWSASGSDEQFF	TGCAGCGTTGAATCGTGGTCTGCTAGCGGGAGTGATGAGCAGTTCTTC
TRBD2	TRBV12-3/TRBV12-4	few	TRBJ2-2	CASRRDPTSGSHSTGELFF	TGTGCCAGCCGACGAGACCCGACTAGCGGGAGCCACAGCACCGGGGAGCTGTTTTTT
TRBD2	TRBV11-1	many	TRBJ2-1	CASSPGRGSYNEQFF	TGTGCCAGCAGCCCGGGGAGGGGCTCCTACAATGAGCAGTTCTTC
TRBD2	TRBV24-1	many	TRBJ2-1	CATSPRSGNSGIYNEQFF	TGTGCCACCAGTCCCCGTAGCGGTAATAGCGGGATATACAATGAGCAGTTCTTC
TRBD1	TRBV27	many	TRBJ2-4	CASRQSKPGQGAKNIQYF	TGTGCCAGCAGGCAAAGTAAACCGGGACAGGGGGCCAAAAACATTCAGTACTTC
NA	TRBV5-1	many	TRBJ1-2	CASSLTAAYGYTF	TGCGCCAGCAGCTTGACAGCGGCCTATGGCTACACCTTC
NA	TRBV9	many	TRBJ1-2	CASSVAQNYGYTF	TGTGCCAGCAGCGTAGCTCAGAACTATGGCTACACCTTC
NA	TRBV25-1	many	TRBJ1-6	CASSVGGGNSPLHF	TGTGCCAGCAGTGTAGGCGGAGGGAATTCACCCCTCCACTTT
TRBD1	TRBV5-1	many	TRBJ2-1	CASSLPTGANYNEQFF	TGCGCCAGCAGCTTACCGACAGGGGCCAACTACAATGAGCAGTTCTTC
NA	TRBV28	few	TRBJ2-7	CASSSASGRSYEQYF	TGTGCCAGCAGTTCTGCCTCGGGGAGGTCCTACGAGCAGTACTTC
NA	TRBV28	many	TRBJ1-2	CASRDGSNYGYTF	TGTGCCTCCCGGGACGGCTCTAACTATGGCTACACCTTC
TRBD2	TRBV5-1	many	TRBJ2-5	CASSLGLAGQETQYF	TGTGCCAGCAGCTTAGGACTAGCGGGCCAAGAGACCCAGTACTTC